The rows below give T cell receptor beta chains drawn from one sample of a study of breast tumors, draining lymph nodes, adjacent tissues. TCRdb redid the calling of the multiplex PCR reads with MiXCR, one entry per CDR3 protein. The sample has hundreds of thousands of distinct CDR3 sequences; roughly 32% are singletons. The sequenced sample was axillary lymph node tissue. These receptors were collected from a female donor with breast cancer. Some clones in this sample may be carry-over from other donors' samples. CDR3s include the opening cysteine and the closing phenylalanine or tryptophan.

v_call,j_call,cdr3_length,cdr3_aa
TRBV5-6,TRBJ2-3,13,CASKNVGVDTQYF
TRBV6-2/TRBV6-3,TRBJ1-3,15,CASSQTVFSGNTIYF
TRBV4-1,TRBJ1-3,15,CASSQETGFGNTIYF
TRBV3-1,TRBJ1-4,16,CASSPDRSATNEKLFF
TRBV4-2,TRBJ2-5,14,CASSQTTRSETQYF
TRBV3-1,TRBJ2-5,15,CASSTPGGSTETQYF
TRBV7-3,TRBJ2-7,15,CASSPGTSESYEQYF
TRBV6-4,TRBJ2-1,16,CASSPLRDYPRNEQFF
TRBV28,TRBJ2-5,13,CASSFVRGETQYF
TRBV6-6,TRBJ2-5,14,CASSHSGKQETQYF
TRBV2,TRBJ2-6,14,CASSEVAGGATEAF
TRBV19,TRBJ2-5,13,CANSTGRQETQYF
TRBV2,TRBJ1-4,15,CASSEGTSRNEKLFF
TRBV19,TRBJ1-3,14,CASTVRGSGNAIYF
TRBV6-1,TRBJ1-4,16,CANSEAPQWSNEKLFF
TRBV4-1,TRBJ1-1,16,CASSQGVLSLNTEAFF
TRBV28,TRBJ1-5,15,CASRPDREGNQPQHF
TRBV19,TRBJ1-5,13,CASRPHRRGPQHF
TRBV30,TRBJ2-7,13,CAWTGRPPREQYF
TRBV11-3,TRBJ2-3,13,CASRRTGTDTQYF
TRBV19,TRBJ2-7,11,CASSMGYEQYF
TRBV10-2,TRBJ2-6,16,CASSDRGSSGANVLTF
TRBV19,TRBJ1-2,12,CASSIGANGYTF
TRBV20-1,TRBJ2-3,15,CSASGAGGVTDTQYF
TRBV19,TRBJ2-1,16,CASSQTSGRGGNEQFF
TRBV3-1,TRBJ2-1,15,CASSPTGNSYNEQFF
TRBV5-5,TRBJ1-6,16,CASQPVQTGANSPLHF
TRBV30,TRBJ1-1,13,CAWLQGPYTEAFF
TRBV12-3/TRBV12-4,TRBJ1-2,14,CASSLSGTYYGYTF
TRBV7-6,TRBJ1-1,12,CASSLTGTEAFF
TRBV24-1,TRBJ2-2,15,CATSTIGQPSGELFF
TRBV13,TRBJ2-3,16,CASSFRLAGVLDTQYF
TRBV19,TRBJ2-5,13,CASSRLWGETQYF
TRBV29-1,TRBJ1-5,19,CSVEDQGGLGVRSNQPQHF
TRBV11-3,-,15,CASSLEGSPGQPQYF
TRBV20-1,TRBJ1-2,13,CSADPGQGGGYTF